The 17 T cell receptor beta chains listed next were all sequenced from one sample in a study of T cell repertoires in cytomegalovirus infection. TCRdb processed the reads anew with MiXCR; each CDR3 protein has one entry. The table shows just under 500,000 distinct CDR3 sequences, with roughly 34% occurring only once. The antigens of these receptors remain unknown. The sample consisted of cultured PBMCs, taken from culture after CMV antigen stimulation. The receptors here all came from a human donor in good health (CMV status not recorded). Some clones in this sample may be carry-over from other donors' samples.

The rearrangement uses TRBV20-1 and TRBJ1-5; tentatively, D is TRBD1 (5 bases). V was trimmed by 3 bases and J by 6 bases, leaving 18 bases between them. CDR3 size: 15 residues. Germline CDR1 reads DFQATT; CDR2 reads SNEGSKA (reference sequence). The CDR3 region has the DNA TGCAGTGCTAGCTCCCGACAGAATGTAGGTCAGCCCCAGCATTTT. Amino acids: CSASSRQNVGQPQHF.

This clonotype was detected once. CDR3 protein: CSVETDAPYEQYF. The CDR3 bases are TGCAGCGTTGAAACAGATGCCCCCTACGAGCAGTACTTC. The chain couples TRBV29-1 to TRBJ2-7, with no clear D. Germline-derived CDR1 and CDR2 are SQVTM and ANQGSEA. Trimming stripped 2 bases from V and 2 bases from J, with 10 bases between. This CDR3 is 13 amino acids long.

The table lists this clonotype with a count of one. Here the CDR3 reads CASSQPTSGISYNEQFF. CDR3 DNA sequence: TGTGCCAGCAGCCAACCGACTAGCGGGATTTCCTACAATGAGCAGTTCTTC. The chain links TRBV3-1 to TRBJ2-1, with 11 bases aligning to TRBD2. This CDR3 spans 17 amino acids. V shed 2 bases and J 1 base; nucleotides not matched to a gene: 4. Per the germline V gene, CDR1 is LGHDT and CDR2 is YNNKEL (reference sequence).

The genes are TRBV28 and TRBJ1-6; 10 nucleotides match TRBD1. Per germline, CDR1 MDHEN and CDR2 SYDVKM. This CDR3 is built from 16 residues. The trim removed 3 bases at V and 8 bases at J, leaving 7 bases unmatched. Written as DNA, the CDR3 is TGTGCCAGCAGTTTCCCGACAGGGGGCCGGGATTCACCCCTCCACTTT. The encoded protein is CASSFPTGGRDSPLHF.

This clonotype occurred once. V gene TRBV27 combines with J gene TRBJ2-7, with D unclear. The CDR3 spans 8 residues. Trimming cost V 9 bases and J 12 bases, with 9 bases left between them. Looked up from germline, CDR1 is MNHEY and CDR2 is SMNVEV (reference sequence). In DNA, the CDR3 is TGTGCCAGGAGGAATCCGTACGTC. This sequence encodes CARRNPYV.

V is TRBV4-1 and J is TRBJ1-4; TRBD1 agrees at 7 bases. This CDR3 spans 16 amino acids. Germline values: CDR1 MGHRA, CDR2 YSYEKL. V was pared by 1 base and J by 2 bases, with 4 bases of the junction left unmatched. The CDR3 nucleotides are TGCGCCAGCAGCCAAGGCTCAGGGGGGACTAATGAAAAACTGTTTTTT. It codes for CASSQGSGGTNEKLFF.

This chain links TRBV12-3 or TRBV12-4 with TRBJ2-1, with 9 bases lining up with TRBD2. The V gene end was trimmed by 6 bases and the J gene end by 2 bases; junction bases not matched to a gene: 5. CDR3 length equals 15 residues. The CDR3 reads CASRPTSGPYNEQFF. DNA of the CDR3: TGTGCCAGCAGGCCCACTAGCGGGCCCTACAATGAGCAGTTCTTC.

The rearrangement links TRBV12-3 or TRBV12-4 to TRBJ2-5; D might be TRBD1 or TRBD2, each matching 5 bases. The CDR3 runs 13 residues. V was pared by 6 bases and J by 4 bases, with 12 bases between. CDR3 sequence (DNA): TGTGCCAGCAGATCCGCCGGGGCAGAGACCCAGTACTTC. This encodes CASRSAGAETQYF.

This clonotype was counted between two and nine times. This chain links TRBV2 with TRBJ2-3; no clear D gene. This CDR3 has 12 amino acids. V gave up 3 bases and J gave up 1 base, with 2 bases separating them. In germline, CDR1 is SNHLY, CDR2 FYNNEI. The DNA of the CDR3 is TGTGCCAGCAGTGACCGCACAGATACGCAGTATTTT. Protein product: CASSDRTDTQYF.

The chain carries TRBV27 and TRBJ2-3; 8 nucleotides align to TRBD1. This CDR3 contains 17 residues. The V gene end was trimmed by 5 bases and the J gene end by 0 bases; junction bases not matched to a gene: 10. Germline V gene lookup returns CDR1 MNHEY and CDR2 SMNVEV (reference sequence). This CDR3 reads CASSPGTGIRSTDTQYF. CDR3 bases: TGTGCCAGCAGTCCCGGGACAGGCATCCGCAGCACAGATACGCAGTATTTT.

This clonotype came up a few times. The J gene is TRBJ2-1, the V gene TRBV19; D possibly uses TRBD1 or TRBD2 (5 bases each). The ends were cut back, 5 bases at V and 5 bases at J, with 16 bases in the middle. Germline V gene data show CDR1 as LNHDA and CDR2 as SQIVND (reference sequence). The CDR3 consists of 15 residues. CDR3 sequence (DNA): TGTGCCAGTAGTGTTCGAGGGGTTGCCCACAATGAGCAGTTCTTC. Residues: CASSVRGVAHNEQFF.

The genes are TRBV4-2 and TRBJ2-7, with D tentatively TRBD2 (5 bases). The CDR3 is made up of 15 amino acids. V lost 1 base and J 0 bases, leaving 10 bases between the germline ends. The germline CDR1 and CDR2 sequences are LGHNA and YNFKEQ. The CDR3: CASSQAHGISYEQYF. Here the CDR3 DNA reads TGTGCCAGCAGCCAAGCCCACGGGATCTCCTACGAGCAGTACTTC.

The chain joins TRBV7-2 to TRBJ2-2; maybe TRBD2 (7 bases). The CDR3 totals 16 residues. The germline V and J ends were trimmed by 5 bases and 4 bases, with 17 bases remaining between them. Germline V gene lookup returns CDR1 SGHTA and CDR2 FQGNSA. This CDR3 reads CASSREGGRGTGELFF. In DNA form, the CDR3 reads TGTGCCAGCAGCAGGGAGGGGGGGCGCGGCACCGGGGAGCTGTTTTTT.

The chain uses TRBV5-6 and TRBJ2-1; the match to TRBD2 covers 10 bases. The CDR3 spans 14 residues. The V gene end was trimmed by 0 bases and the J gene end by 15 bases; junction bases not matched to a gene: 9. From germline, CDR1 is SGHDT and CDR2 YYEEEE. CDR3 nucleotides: TGTGCCAGCAGCTTGGCTATAGCGGGAGGCGTGGTGTTCTTC. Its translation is CASSLAIAGGVVFF.

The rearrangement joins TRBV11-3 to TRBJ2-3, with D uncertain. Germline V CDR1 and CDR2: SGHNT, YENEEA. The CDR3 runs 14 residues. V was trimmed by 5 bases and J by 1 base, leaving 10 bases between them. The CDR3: CASSPSWGTDTQYF. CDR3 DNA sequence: TGTGCCAGCAGCCCTAGTTGGGGCACAGATACGCAGTATTTT.

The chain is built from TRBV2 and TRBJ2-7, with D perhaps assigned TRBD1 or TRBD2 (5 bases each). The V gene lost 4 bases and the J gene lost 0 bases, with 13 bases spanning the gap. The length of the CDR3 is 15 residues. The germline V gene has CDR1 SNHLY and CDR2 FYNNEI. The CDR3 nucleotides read TGTGCCAGCAGTGCTGGGACGCTTAGCTCCTACGAGCAGTACGTC. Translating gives CASSAGTLSSYEQYV.

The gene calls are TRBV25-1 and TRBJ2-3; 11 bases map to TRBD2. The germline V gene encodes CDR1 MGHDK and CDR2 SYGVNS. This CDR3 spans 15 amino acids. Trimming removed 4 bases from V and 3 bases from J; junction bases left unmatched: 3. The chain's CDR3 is CASSGLAGKTDTQYF. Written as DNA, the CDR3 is TGTGCCAGCAGTGGACTAGCGGGAAAGACAGATACGCAGTATTTT. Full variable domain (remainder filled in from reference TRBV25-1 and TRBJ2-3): EADIYQTPRYLVIGTGKKITLECSQTMGHDKMYWYQQDPGMELHLIHYSYGVNSTEKGDLSSESTVSRIRTEHFPLTLESARPSHTSQYLCASSGLAGKTDTQYFGPGTRLTVL.